Listed below are T cell receptor beta chains from one sample, sequenced in a study of blood T cell repertoires in COVID-19. The data were produced by immunoSEQ multiplex PCR, yet TCRdb's version contains in-frame clones alone and is incomplete. The repertoire holds some 250,000 clones, with around 86% as singletons. Sequencing used peripheral blood. The receptors were gathered from a woman between 55 and 75 years old with active or convalescent COVID-19. The CDR3 runs from the conserved cysteine through the conserved F or W. A D gene is named only where the DNA matches it firmly. Clone size is given for some rows only: seen once, a few or many times, or a class if the clone is expanded.

J | D | size | V | DNA | CDR3
TRBJ1-5 | - | - | TRBV18 | TGTGCCAGCTCACCGCCTCTAGGAGAGCCCCAGCATTTT | CASSPPLGEPQHF
TRBJ2-3 | - | - | TRBV12-3/TRBV12-4 | TGTGCCAGCAGTCCAGGGGAGGGTACGCAGTATTTT | CASSPGEGTQYF
TRBJ1-1 | - | - | TRBV7-6 | TGTGCCAGCAGCTTTACCCCGGGCGTGGGGGGCACTGAAGCTTTCTTT | CASSFTPGVGGTEAFF
TRBJ2-5 | - | - | TRBV6-5 | TGTGCCAGCAGCCCAGGGTTTGGCCAAGAGACCCAGTACTTC | CASSPGFGQETQYF
TRBJ2-3 | - | - | TRBV7-9 | TGTGCCAGCAGCTTGGGCGGGGACTCAGATACGCAGTATTTT | CASSLGGDSDTQYF
TRBJ1-5 | - | - | TRBV6-1 | TGTGCCAGCAGTGAAGGTGGGGGCTGGAGCAATCAGCCCCAGCATTTT | CASSEGGGWSNQPQHF
TRBJ2-3 | TRBD2 | - | TRBV5-4 | TGTGCCGTTACTAGCGGGGCCCGCACAGATACGCAGTATTTT | CAVTSGARTDTQYF
TRBJ2-3 | TRBD1 | - | TRBV7-9 | TGTGCCAGCAGCCCCACCAGGGACAGCCCCACAGATACGCAGTATTTT | CASSPTRDSPTDTQYF
TRBJ1-2 | - | - | TRBV24-1 | TGTGCCACCAGTGATTTGATTCAGAATGGCTACACCTTC | CATSDLIQNGYTF
TRBJ1-2 | - | - | TRBV13 | TGTGCCAGCAGCTTATCGGGCAGGGTAGACGGTGGCTACACCTTC | CASSLSGRVDGGYTF
TRBJ2-7 | TRBD1 | - | TRBV6-1 | TGTGCCAGCAGTGAATATGATACAGGGGGCCACGAGCAGTACTTC | CASSEYDTGGHEQYF
TRBJ1-4 | TRBD1 | once | TRBV19 | TGTGCCAGTAGTACCGACGGACAGGGGCACGAAAAACTGTTTTTT | CASSTDGQGHEKLFF
TRBJ1-1 | - | - | TRBV6-4 | TGTGCCAGCAGTGACCGAAACGGAGGGGCTTTCTTT | CASSDRNGGAFF
TRBJ2-7 | TRBD2 | - | TRBV7-6 | TGTGCCAGCAGCCGAGGACTAGCGGGGGGGAGTGCCTACGAGCAGTACTTC | CASSRGLAGGSAYEQYF
TRBJ1-6 | TRBD1 | - | TRBV7-3 | TGTGCCAGCAGCCGGACAGGGAATTATAATTCACCCCTCCACTTT | CASSRTGNYNSPLHF
TRBJ1-2 | - | - | TRBV2 | TGTGCCACCCGCCCCGGGTTTAACTATGGCTACACCTTC | CATRPGFNYGYTF
TRBJ1-3 | TRBD1 | - | TRBV7-9 | TGTGCCAGCAGCGCCCCGGGACAGGGATCCATATATTTT | CASSAPGQGSIYF
TRBJ2-3 | - | - | TRBV7-9 | TGTGCCAGCAGCTTAGGGTTGTCGGGGGACACAGATACGCAGTATTTT | CASSLGLSGDTDTQYF
TRBJ1-2 | TRBD1 | once | TRBV6-5 | TGTGCCAGCAGTTTACAGGGGGCGAATGGCTACACCTTC | CASSLQGANGYTF
TRBJ1-2 | TRBD1 | - | TRBV3-1/TRBV3-2 | TGTGCCAGCAGCCAAGAGAGCCAGGGGGCTGGGGGCTACACCTTC | CASSQESQGAGGYTF
TRBJ2-7 | TRBD2 | - | TRBV3-1/TRBV3-2 | TGTGCCAGCAGCCTCCGGGGGGACCCTTCCTACGAGCAGTACTTC | CASSLRGDPSYEQYF
TRBJ2-5 | TRBD2 | once | TRBV19 | TGTGCCAGTAGTCCCCTTGGGGGGGATGGAGAGACCCAGTACTTC | CASSPLGGDGETQYF
TRBJ1-6 | TRBD1 | - | TRBV19 | TGTGCCAGTAGAGAGGGGACAGGGATGGAATCACCCCTCCACTTT | CASREGTGMESPLHF
TRBJ1-5 | - | - | TRBV7-9 | TGTGCCAGCAGCACCCGGGATCAGCCCCAGCATTTT | CASSTRDQPQHF
TRBJ1-5 | TRBD1 | - | TRBV6-1 | TGTGCCAGCAGTGACCGAGACAGGGGGCGAGTTCAGCCCCAGCATTTT | CASSDRDRGRVQPQHF
TRBJ1-1 | - | - | TRBV6-1 | TGTGCCAGCAGTGAAGGGGGGGTGTGGAGCACTGAAGCTTTCTTT | CASSEGGVWSTEAFF
TRBJ2-5 | - | once | TRBV7-9 | TGTGCCAGCAGCTTAAGACAGCTAATCCCAGAGACCCAGTACTTC | CASSLRQLIPETQYF
TRBJ1-2 | TRBD1 | few | TRBV6-5 | TGTGCCAGCAGTTTCGACAGGGGGCACGGCTATGGCTACACCTTC | CASSFDRGHGYGYTF
TRBJ1-4 | TRBD1 | once | TRBV6-6 | TGTGCCAGCAGACTACAGGGGAACAATGAAAAACTGTTTTTT | CASRLQGNNEKLFF
TRBJ2-1 | - | - | TRBV9 | TGTGCCAGCAGCTCCGGAGAAAGGCGGCCGTACAATGAGCAGTTCTTC | CASSSGERRPYNEQFF
TRBJ2-7 | - | - | TRBV2 | TGTGCCAGCAGTGTGTTGAGGACACACTACGAGCAGTACTTC | CASSVLRTHYEQYF
TRBJ2-3 | - | - | TRBV12-3/TRBV12-4 | TGTGCCACCGCGTGGGGGGGCACAGATACGCAGTATTTT | CATAWGGTDTQYF
TRBJ1-2 | - | - | TRBV2 | TGTGCCAGCAACTTCGGTAGGGGTGTCTATGGCTACACCTTC | CASNFGRGVYGYTF
TRBJ2-2 | TRBD2 | - | TRBV19 | TGTGCCAGTAGTCCGGGTAGAGGGCGGGGGTCCTACACCGGGGAGCTGTTTTTT | CASSPGRGRGSYTGELFF
TRBJ2-2 | - | - | TRBV2 | TGTGCCAGCAGCGGGGGGAAAGGGGGCACCGGGGAGCTGTTTTTT | CASSGGKGGTGELFF
TRBJ1-4 | - | - | TRBV12-3/TRBV12-4 | TGTGCCAGCAGCAGGGCTGAAAAACTGTTTTTT | CASSRAEKLFF
TRBJ1-2 | - | - | TRBV6-2/TRBV6-3 | TGTGCCAGCAGTTCTGGGAGGAGTGGCTACACCTTC | CASSSGRSGYTF
TRBJ1-2 | - | - | TRBV6-2/TRBV6-3 | TGTGCCAGCAGTTACGCGAGGGCGCGGGTCTATGGCTACACCTTC | CASSYARARVYGYTF
TRBJ1-3 | TRBD1 | - | TRBV7-2 | TGTGCCAGCAGCTTAGGGACAGGGGGCGGAAACACCATATATTTT | CASSLGTGGGNTIYF
TRBJ1-3 | TRBD1 | - | TRBV19 | TGTGCCAGTAGTATGGACAGGTACTCTGGAAACACCATATATTTT | CASSMDRYSGNTIYF
TRBJ2-5 | TRBD1 | once | TRBV7-2 | TGTGCCAGCAGCCGGGACAGGGGTCAAGAGACCCAGTACTTC | CASSRDRGQETQYF
TRBJ1-5 | - | - | TRBV15 | TGTGCCACCAGCAGAGGGGGGGGGATTAGCAATCAGCCCCAGCATTTT | CATSRGGGISNQPQHF
TRBJ1-5 | - | - | TRBV18 | TGTGCCAGCTCACCACCAGGAGGGAACAATCAGCCCCAGCATTTT | CASSPPGGNNQPQHF
TRBJ1-2 | TRBD1 | few | TRBV6-6 | TGTGCCAGCAGTTACACAGGGGGCTTTGGCTACACCTTC | CASSYTGGFGYTF
TRBJ1-5 | - | - | TRBV28 | TGTGCCAGCAGTTTTTTGGGCAGTCAGCCCCAGCATTTT | CASSFLGSQPQHF
TRBJ2-3 | - | - | TRBV1 | TGCACCAGCAGCCAAGACCGACTAGCGGGGGGGAGCACAGATACGCAGTATTTT | CTSSQDRLAGGSTDTQYF
TRBJ1-2 | TRBD1 | once | TRBV6-1 | TGTGCCAGCAGTGAAGGGGACAGCCCTTATGGCTACACCTTC | CASSEGDSPYGYTF
TRBJ2-7 | - | - | TRBV19 | TGTGCCAGTAGCCGAGTCGGACGGGGAGAGCAGTACTTC | CASSRVGRGEQYF